Following are 27 T cell receptor beta chains from one sample sequenced in a study of CD8 T cells in Susac syndrome. Random hexamers served to reverse transcribe roughly 0.5 to 1 ug RNA. TCRdb ran MiXCR on the immunoSEQ multiplex PCR reads and lists one entry per CDR3 protein. The sample has about 190,000 distinct CDR3 sequences; around 95% are singletons. Sequenced: CD4+ T cells from PBMCs. All receptors come from a human donor with Susac syndrome.

The chain uses TRBV7-6 and TRBJ2-3; D remains ambiguous. V lost 5 bases and J 1 base, leaving 13 bases between the germline ends. The CDR3 covers 15 residues. Germline CDR1 and CDR2: SGHVS and FNYEAQ. CDR3 in amino acids: CASSPRAAGTDTQYF. In nucleotides, the CDR3 is TGTGCCAGCAGCCCCCGGGCGGCGGGCACAGATACGCAGTATTTT.

This chain joins TRBV5-1 and TRBJ2-7, with 9 bases aligning to TRBD1. This CDR3 has 16 residues. The V gene's germline CDR1 is SGHRS and CDR2 YFSETQ. V trimming: 4 bases; J trimming: 2 bases; junction bases outside the gene matches: 10. CDR3 residues: CASSPRLGQGPYEQYF. The DNA of the CDR3 is TGCGCCAGCAGCCCACGTTTGGGACAGGGACCCTACGAGCAGTACTTC.

The chain has TRBV28 and TRBJ2-6, with D possibly matching TRBD1 (6 bases). The CDR3 consists of 16 residues. The V gene lost 2 bases and the J gene lost 0 bases, with 8 bases spanning the gap. The V gene's germline CDR1 is MDHEN and CDR2 SYDVKM. Here the CDR3 reads CASSLGTSSGANVLTF. CDR3 DNA sequence: TGTGCCAGCAGTTTAGGGACAAGCTCTGGGGCCAACGTCCTGACTTTC.

This sequence joins TRBV20-1 and TRBJ1-2; 11 nucleotides line up with TRBD1. With 5 bases clipped from V and 6 bases from J, the junction kept 5 bases outside the gene matches. CDR3 length equals 13 residues. Germline V gene lookup returns CDR1 DFQATT and CDR2 SNEGSKA (reference sequence). The CDR3 spells CSARTGGADGYTF. CDR3 nucleotides: TGCAGTGCTCGGACAGGGGGCGCGGATGGCTACACCTTC.

The J gene is TRBJ1-2, the V gene TRBV30; D not resolved. CDR3 length: 13 residues. Germline V gene sequence: CDR1 GTSNPN, CDR2 SVGIG (reference sequence). The V end lost 4 bases, the J end lost 4 bases, and 13 bases lay between the germline ends. CDR3 DNA: TGTGCCTGGACCCGCGCAGGCGGCTATGGCTACACCTTC. It is translated as CAWTRAGGYGYTF.

The chain uses TRBV11-1 and TRBJ2-7; D is unresolved. With 1 base removed from V and 6 bases from J, the gap between germline ends came to 4 bases. The CDR3 is 11 residues long. Per germline, CDR1 SGHAT and CDR2 FQDESV (reference sequence). The CDR3 region is CASSLGFEQYF. CDR3 coding DNA: TGTGCCAGCAGCTTAGGATTCGAGCAGTACTTC. Combining the CDR3 with reference TRBV11-1 and TRBJ2-7 gives the whole variable domain EAEVAQSPRYKITEKSQAVAFWCDPISGHATLYWYRQILGQGPELLVQFQDESVVDDSQLPKDRFSAERLKGVDSTLKIQPAELGDSAMYLCASSLGFEQYFGPGTRLTVT.

V is TRBV20-1 and J is TRBJ2-7; D is uncertain. The CDR3 is made up of 11 amino acids. Germline lookup yields CDR1 DFQATT and CDR2 SNEGSKA (reference sequence). Deletions cut 3 bases from V and 0 bases from J, with 3 bases between. The CDR3 region is CSASPSYEQYF. CDR3 bases: TGCAGTGCTAGTCCCTCCTACGAGCAGTACTTC.

V usage is TRBV29-1 and J usage is TRBJ2-2; perhaps D is TRBD1 or TRBD2 (5 bases each). The V end lost 6 bases, the J end lost 4 bases, and 12 bases lay between the germline ends. The CDR3 is 13 residues long. Looked up from germline, CDR1 is SQVTM and CDR2 is ANQGSEA. The CDR3 is CSVRPGLTGELFF. The CDR3 nucleotides are TGCAGCGTCCGCCCGGGGCTCACCGGGGAGCTGTTTTTT.

Only one count was recorded for this clonotype. V is TRBV9 and J is TRBJ2-3; D remains ambiguous. The CDR3 is 16 amino acids. The V end lost 2 bases, the J end lost 2 bases, and 15 bases lay between the germline ends. Per germline, CDR1 SGDLS and CDR2 YYNGEE. The CDR3, as DNA: TGTGCCAGCAGCGTGGGCTTGGGTCTTTACACAGATACGCAGTATTTT. Translated: CASSVGLGLYTDTQYF.

The V and J genes are TRBV4-1 and TRBJ1-1; D is ambiguous. The germline V and J ends were trimmed by 3 bases and 6 bases, with 17 bases remaining between them. The germline CDR1 and CDR2 sequences are MGHRA and YSYEKL. The CDR3 is 15 residues long. CDR3 DNA sequence: TGCGCCAGCAGCCACCCAGGACGGGAGATAGCTGAAGCTTTCTTT. It translates to CASSHPGREIAEAFF.

The rearrangement links TRBV27 to TRBJ2-1, with 7 bases fitting TRBD2. The CDR3 loop spans 15 amino acids. J gave up 5 bases and V 3 bases, and 7 bases lay outside the gene matches. Germline V gene data show CDR1 as MNHEY and CDR2 as SMNVEV (reference sequence). DNA of the CDR3: TGTGCCAGCAGTTTCCCTAGCGGAGCTAACAATGAGCAGTTCTTC. It encodes CASSFPSGANNEQFF.

This chain uses TRBV10-3 with TRBJ2-1; 9 bases match TRBD1. The CDR3 runs 15 residues. CDR1 and CDR2 from the germline V gene are ENHRY and SYGVKD. Trimming removed 6 bases from V and 5 bases from J; junction bases left unmatched: 8. CDR3 coding DNA: TGTGCCATCAGATCTCACGGGACAGGGAACAATGAGCAGTTCTTC. Translating gives CAIRSHGTGNNEQFF.

The chain combines TRBV28 with TRBJ2-1; 8 bases are a match to TRBD1. There are 15 residues in the CDR3. Germline-derived CDR1 and CDR2 are MDHEN and SYDVKM. V trimming: 5 bases; J trimming: 5 bases; junction bases outside the gene matches: 8. The CDR3 nucleotides read TGTGCCAGCAGTGCGAACAGGGGGGTGCACAATGAGCAGTTCTTC. This gives the protein CASSANRGVHNEQFF. The full variable domain, completed using reference TRBV28 and TRBJ2-1, is DVKVTQSSRYLVKRTGEKVFLECVQDMDHENMFWYRQDPGLGLRLIYFSYDVKMKEKGDIPEGYSVSREKKERFSLILESASTNQTSMYLCASSANRGVHNEQFFGPGTRLTVL.

The chain recombines TRBV30 with TRBJ1-2; D might be TRBD1 (6 bases). CDR3 length: 14 residues. The V gene's germline CDR1 is GTSNPN and CDR2 SVGIG (reference sequence). Trimming pared 5 bases from V and 5 bases from J, leaving 18 bases between. The DNA of the CDR3 is TGTGCCTGGGGACTCAGCCCGGGACAATATGGCTACACCTTC. It specifies CAWGLSPGQYGYTF.

This chain connects TRBV3-1 to TRBJ1-6; D is unresolved. Trimming took 5 bases from V and 7 from J, leaving 12 bases between them. Germline-derived CDR1 and CDR2 are LGHDT and YNNKEL (reference sequence). The CDR3 runs to 14 residues. CDR3 amino acids: CASSVGVGNSPLHF. In DNA, the CDR3 is TGTGCCAGCAGCGTCGGGGTCGGAAATTCACCCCTCCACTTT. Based on the CDR3 plus reference TRBV3-1 and TRBJ1-6, the full variable domain is DTAVSQTPKYLVTQMGNDKSIKCEQNLGHDTMYWYKQDSKKFLKIMFSYNNKELIINETVPNRFSPKSPDKAHLNLHINSLELGDSAVYFCASSVGVGNSPLHFGNGTRLTVT.

V usage is TRBV14 and J usage is TRBJ2-5; no clear D gene. The ends were cut back, 0 bases at V and 6 bases at J, with 8 bases in the middle. CDR3 length equals 13 residues. Germline-derived CDR1 and CDR2 are SGHDN and FVKESK. CDR3 sequence reads: CASSQDGRQTQYF. The CDR3 nucleotides are TGTGCCAGCAGCCAAGATGGCAGGCAGACCCAGTACTTC.

The rearrangement joins TRBV29-1 to TRBJ1-1; D may be TRBD1 (5 bases). CDR1 and CDR2 from the germline V gene are SQVTM and ANQGSEA. The length of the CDR3 is 12 residues. V lost 6 bases and J lost 10, with 18 bases in between. DNA for the CDR3: TGCAGCGTGTACCGGGACGGCCTCGGAGCTTTCTTT. Translating gives CSVYRDGLGAFF. The whole variable domain, remainder taken from reference TRBV29-1 and TRBJ1-1, is SAVISQKPSRDICQRGTSLTIQCQVDSQVTMMFWYRQQPGQSLTLIATANQGSEATYESGFVIDKFPISRPNLTFSTLTVSNMSPEDSSIYLCSVYRDGLGAFFGQGTRLTVV.

V gene TRBV7-3 combines with J gene TRBJ2-3; unclear D gene. Germline V gene sequence: CDR1 SGHTA, CDR2 FQGTGA. V was pared by 5 bases and J by 6 bases, with 9 bases between. The CDR3 contains 12 residues. CDR3 loop: CASSAVGDTQYF. In nucleotides, the CDR3 is TGTGCCAGCAGCGCCGTGGGGGATACGCAGTATTTT.

The gene calls are TRBV20-1 and TRBJ2-7; maybe TRBD1 (6 bases). Germline V gives CDR1 DFQATT, CDR2 SNEGSKA (reference sequence). The length of the CDR3 is 15 residues. V was trimmed by 6 bases and J by 4 bases, leaving 22 bases between them. The CDR3, as DNA: TGCAGTGCCACAAAGCCACAGGGAGCCCCTTACGAGCAGTACTTC. Translated: CSATKPQGAPYEQYF.

V gene TRBV28 combines with J gene TRBJ1-1; no definite D call. The CDR3 has 12 residues. Trimming stripped 3 bases from V and 3 bases from J, with 5 bases between. The V gene's germline CDR1 is MDHEN and CDR2 SYDVKM. For the CDR3, the DNA is TGTGCCAGCAGTTTGGTAGACACTGAAGCTTTCTTT. It yields the protein CASSLVDTEAFF.

The rearrangement joins TRBV24-1 to TRBJ2-1, with TRBD2 matching 7 bases. Trimming took 5 bases from V and 7 from J; bases not matched to a gene: 7. This CDR3 comprises 14 residues. Germline V gene data show CDR1 as KGHDR and CDR2 as SFDVKD. The CDR3 sequence: CATSAAGSKNEQFF. CDR3 coding DNA: TGTGCCACCAGTGCAGCGGGGTCCAAAAATGAGCAGTTCTTC.

This chain joins TRBV6-2 or TRBV6-3 and TRBJ2-5; D not certain. Germline CDR1 and CDR2: MNHEY and SVGEGT. The V end lost 0 bases, the J end lost 5 bases, and 13 bases lay between the germline ends. The CDR3 loop spans 15 amino acids. CDR3 coding DNA: TGTGCCAGCAGTTACTCGAGGATAGCCCCGGAGACCCAGTACTTC. Protein product: CASSYSRIAPETQYF.

The V call is TRBV29-1, the J call TRBJ1-1; 7 nucleotides match TRBD1. The CDR3 contains 13 residues. Germline CDR1 and CDR2: SQVTM and ANQGSEA. The ends lost 7 bases at V and 4 bases at J; junction bases unmatched: 9. This CDR3 reads CSGNHRGGTEAFF. The CDR3 DNA sequence: TGCAGCGGGAATCACAGGGGAGGCACTGAAGCTTTCTTT.

This chain joins TRBV5-1 and TRBJ1-1, with no clear D. V shed 0 bases and J shed 1 base, with 7 bases lying between them. Germline CDR1 SGHRS, CDR2 YFSETQ. CDR3 length equals 14 residues. CDR3 in amino acids: CASSLEPQNTEAFF. The CDR3 DNA follows: TGCGCCAGCAGCTTGGAACCACAGAACACTGAAGCTTTCTTT.

The chain recombines TRBV5-1 with TRBJ2-1, with unresolved D. Trimming took 3 bases from V and 10 from J, leaving 14 bases between them. The CDR3 length is 13 residues. CDR1 and CDR2 (germline): SGHRS, YFSETQ. The DNA of the CDR3 is TGCGCCAGCAGCTCCCCGGTCGCTGGGGAGCAGTTCTTC. As protein: CASSSPVAGEQFF.

The J gene is TRBJ1-5, the V gene TRBV10-3, with D perhaps matching TRBD1 (6 bases). CDR1 ENHRY and CDR2 SYGVKD come from the germline V gene. Trimming shortened V by 3 bases and J by 5 bases, and 11 bases separated the two germline ends. The CDR3 has 14 residues. The CDR3 DNA reads TGTGCCATCAGTGAACAGGGTGGGGATCAGCCCCAGCATTTT. Translation: CAISEQGGDQPQHF.

This chain connects TRBV30 to TRBJ1-6, with 8 bases matching TRBD1. The CDR3 runs 14 residues. Germline CDR1 is GTSNPN and CDR2 is SVGIG (reference sequence). V lost 0 bases, J lost 8 bases, and 3 bases stayed unmatched. CDR3 amino acids: CAWSVATGDSPLHF. The CDR3 DNA reads as TGTGCCTGGAGTGTAGCGACAGGGGATTCACCCCTCCACTTT. Combining the CDR3 with reference TRBV30 and TRBJ1-6 gives the whole variable domain SQTIHQWPATLVQPVGSPLSLECTVEGTSNPNLYWYRQAAGRGLQLLFYSVGIGQISSEVPQNLSASRPQDRQFILSSKKLLLSDSGFYLCAWSVATGDSPLHFGNGTRLTVT.